The 21 T cell receptor beta chains in this list originate from one sample, sequenced in a study of T cells in Graves' hyperthyroidism and ophthalmopathy. RNA transcripts were the template for amplifying TCR beta CDR3 regions. TCR CDR3 regions were first amplified by RT-PCR with HTBI primers. TCRdb redid the calling of the multiplex PCR reads with MiXCR, one entry per CDR3 protein. The sample records 400,000 to 500,000 distinct CDR3 sequences, approximately 15% being singletons. The sequencing input was blood. Receptors originate from a woman aged 18-29 years with Graves' hyperthyroidism.

This CDR3 is CASSSGHPNNPLLANYGYTF. The CDR3 DNA follows: TGTGCCAGCAGCTCCGGACACCCGAACAACCCCTTGTTAGCTAACTATGGCTACACCTTC. The rearrangement joins TRBV7-2 to TRBJ1-2; weak D call: TRBD1 (5 bases). Trimming left V 4 bases short and J 0 bases short, with 27 bases between. CDR3 size: 20 residues. Germline CDR1 is SGHTA and CDR2 is FQGNSA.

The CDR3 spells CATEVTGPTIGEQFF. CDR3 sequence (DNA): TGTGCCACCGAGGTCACGGGACCAACAATAGGTGAGCAGTTCTTC. This chain connects TRBV24-1 to TRBJ2-1; D is tentatively TRBD1 or TRBD2 (5 bases each). Deletions cut 9 bases from V and 9 bases from J, with 23 bases between. Germline V gene lookup returns CDR1 KGHDR and CDR2 SFDVKD. The CDR3 is 15 amino acids.

The J gene is TRBJ2-3, the V gene TRBV30; D is tentatively TRBD1 or TRBD2 (5 bases each). This CDR3 has 15 amino acids. CDR1 and CDR2 (germline): GTSNPN, SVGIG (reference sequence). V was trimmed by 8 bases and J by 0 bases, leaving 18 bases between them. The CDR3 DNA reads TGTGCCGGGGCGTATGGGAGATCTAGCACAGATACGCAGTATTTT. The encoded protein is CAGAYGRSSTDTQYF. The full variable domain, rest sourced from reference TRBV30 and TRBJ2-3, is SQTIHQWPATLVQPVGSPLSLECTVEGTSNPNLYWYRQAAGRGLQLLFYSVGIGQISSEVPQNLSASRPQDRQFILSSKKLLLSDSGFYLCAGAYGRSSTDTQYFGPGTRLTVL.

The chain is built from TRBV5-1 and TRBJ2-6; 7 nucleotides line up with TRBD1. V shed 6 bases, J shed 0 bases, and the junction held 6 bases outside the gene matches. This CDR3 is built from 16 residues. CDR1 is SGHRS, CDR2 YFSETQ, per germline. In DNA, the CDR3 is TGCGCCAGCACTGGACAGGTAGTCTCTGGGGCCAACGTCCTGACTTTC. Its protein is CASTGQVVSGANVLTF.

At least ten counts were recorded for this clonotype. The chain recombines TRBV11-2 with TRBJ1-4; D possibly corresponds to TRBD1 (5 bases). This CDR3 comprises 15 residues. The germline V and J ends were trimmed by 5 bases and 6 bases, with 16 bases remaining between them. Germline V lookup: CDR1 SGHAT, CDR2 FQNNGV. CDR3 in DNA: TGTGCCAGCAGCCACTCAATCGGGGCGGATGAAAAACTGTTTTTT. It yields the protein CASSHSIGADEKLFF.

In its sample, this clonotype was seen many times. J is TRBJ2-2 and V is TRBV9, with no clear D. Deletions cut 3 bases from V and 0 bases from J, with 9 bases between. Germline V gene data show CDR1 as SGDLS and CDR2 as YYNGEE. There are 15 residues in the CDR3. This CDR3 is CASSAVLANTGELFF. CDR3 nucleotides: TGTGCCAGCAGCGCGGTCCTAGCGAACACCGGGGAGCTGTTTTTT.

This clonotype was seen at least ten times. V and J are TRBV5-1 and TRBJ2-7, with 9 bases matching TRBD2. Germline CDR1 SGHRS, CDR2 YFSETQ. The CDR3 runs 15 residues. After removal of 5 bases from V and 1 base from J, the junction contained 7 bases not matched to a gene. CDR3 protein: CASREGLAASYEQYF. CDR3 nucleotides: TGCGCCAGCAGAGAGGGACTAGCTGCTTCCTACGAGCAGTACTTC. Full variable domain (missing parts from reference TRBV5-1 and TRBJ2-7): KAGVTQTPRYLIKTRGQQVTLSCSPISGHRSVSWYQQTPGQGLQFLFEYFSETQRNKGNFPGRFSGRQFSNSRSEMNVSTLELGDSALYLCASREGLAASYEQYFGPGTRLTVT.

The DNA of the CDR3 is TGTGCCAGCAGCATTGGTTGGGTGGGCAGCGGGGCCCGGCAAGAGACCCAGTACTTC. The encoded protein is CASSIGWVGSGARQETQYF. The rearrangement uses TRBV7-2 and TRBJ2-5; 7 bases match TRBD2. The CDR3 totals 19 residues. Trimming cost V 5 bases and J 2 bases; bases outside gene matches: 20. Germline V lookup: CDR1 SGHTA, CDR2 FQGNSA.

V is TRBV20-1 and J is TRBJ2-7, with D possibly TRBD2 on 7 matching bases. Germline CDR1 is DFQATT and CDR2 is SNEGSKA (reference sequence). Between the trimmed V and J ends, which lost 8 bases and 6 bases, there was a span of 23 bases. The CDR3 extends over 14 amino acids. The DNA for the CDR3 is TGCAGTTCCTTAGGGGGGGCGGGGGAGGGCGAGCAGTACTTC. Its protein product is CSSLGGAGEGEQYF.

The gene calls are TRBV6-1 and TRBJ2-1; maybe TRBD2 (6 bases). Trimming took off 7 bases at V and 0 bases at J, with 16 bases between the two ends. The CDR3 covers 16 residues. Germline V gene lookup returns CDR1 MNHNS and CDR2 SASEGT. The CDR3: CASTLTGGSSYNEQFF. CDR3 nucleotides: TGTGCCAGCACCCTAACAGGAGGGAGCTCCTACAATGAGCAGTTCTTC.

This clonotype was seen a few times. V gene TRBV19 combines with J gene TRBJ2-3; TRBD1 matches at 8 bases. CDR3 length: 15 residues. The ends lost 3 bases at V and 1 base at J; junction bases unmatched: 3. Germline CDR1 and CDR2: LNHDA and SQIVND (reference sequence). CDR3 in amino acids: CASSIGRGRTDTQYF. DNA for the CDR3: TGTGCCAGTAGTATCGGCAGGGGGCGCACAGATACGCAGTATTTT. The full variable domain, rest sourced from reference TRBV19 and TRBJ2-3, is DGGITQSPKYLFRKEGQNVTLSCEQNLNHDAMYWYRQDPGQGLRLIYYSQIVNDFQKGDIAEGYSVSREKKESFPLTVTSAQKNPTAFYLCASSIGRGRTDTQYFGPGTRLTVL.

In this sample, this clonotype turned up many times. V usage is TRBV10-2 and J usage is TRBJ2-3, with TRBD2 as a possible D gene (6 bases). Germline V gene data show CDR1 as WSHSY and CDR2 as SAAADI. The CDR3 loop spans 14 amino acids. The V end was cut by 8 bases, the J end by 0 bases, with 12 bases between. In nucleotides, the CDR3 is TGCGCCAGCTGGAGGGTCACTAGCACAGATACGCAGTATTTT. Translated, it gives CASWRVTSTDTQYF.

This clonotype occurred many times. The rearrangement uses TRBV9 and TRBJ2-1, with D unresolved. Germline assignment: CDR1 SGDLS and CDR2 YYNGEE. This CDR3 spans 20 amino acids. Trimming took 1 base from V and 6 from J, leaving 29 bases between them. The CDR3, as DNA: TGTGCCAGCAGCGTAAGGCCCGGGTATCTTGTGGGGAATAGCCCCAATGAGCAGTTCTTC. Its protein product is CASSVRPGYLVGNSPNEQFF.

The sample holds many counts of this clonotype. V is TRBV10-3 and J is TRBJ2-5; D possibly corresponds to TRBD2 (6 bases). Germline CDR1 ENHRY, CDR2 SYGVKD. This CDR3 region has 13 residues. The V gene lost 4 bases and the J gene lost 5 bases, with 11 bases spanning the gap. The CDR3 DNA reads as TGTGCCATCAGTGGAGCGGGTTCTGAGACCCAGTACTTC. Encoded protein: CAISGAGSETQYF.

This clonotype was found many times. The V call is TRBV18, the J call TRBJ1-5; D is possibly TRBD1 (5 bases). Between the trimmed V and J ends, which lost 3 bases and 1 base, there was a span of 10 bases. The CDR3 spans 15 residues. The germline CDR1 and CDR2 sequences are KGHSH and LQKENI. DNA for the CDR3: TGTGCCAGCTCACCCGGGACGGCGAGCAATCAGCCCCAGCATTTT. It specifies CASSPGTASNQPQHF.

The chain couples TRBV7-8 to TRBJ2-1, with 9 bases lining up with TRBD2. CDR1 and CDR2 from the germline V gene are SGHVS and FQNEAQ. The CDR3 has 15 amino acids. V shed 5 bases, J shed 8 bases, and the junction held 10 bases outside the gene matches. CDR3 DNA: TGTGCCAGCAGCCTGAGACTAGCGGAGACACATGAGCAGTTCTTC. This translates into CASSLRLAETHEQFF.

The table lists this clonotype with a few counts. The chain uses TRBV5-1 and TRBJ2-5; D might be TRBD2 (5 bases). Germline loops: CDR1 SGHRS, CDR2 YFSETQ. Trimming took 4 bases from V and 5 from J, leaving 12 bases between them. The CDR3 is made up of 13 amino acids. As DNA, the CDR3 is TGCGCCAGCAGCCCGGTCGGCGGGGAGACCCAGTACTTC. Translation gives CASSPVGGETQYF.

This clonotype was seen ten or more times. The chain is built from TRBV5-1 and TRBJ2-2, with a tentative D call TRBD2 (5 bases). The V and J ends lost 4 bases and 9 bases respectively, with 16 bases between them. The germline CDR1 and CDR2 sequences are SGHRS and YFSETQ. This CDR3 has 14 amino acids. CDR3 bases: TGCGCCAGCAGCCCCATCGAGGGTCTGCGGGAGCTGTTTTTT. Amino acids: CASSPIEGLRELFF.

In its sample, this clonotype was seen a few times. V and J are TRBV29-1 and TRBJ1-4; D might be TRBD1 (6 bases). V was trimmed by 3 bases and J by 8 bases, leaving 10 bases between them. The germline V gene encodes CDR1 SQVTM and CDR2 ANQGSEA. The CDR3 has 12 residues. Here the CDR3 DNA reads TGCAGCGTTGACGGGGGCCGGGAAAAACTGTTTTTT. Encoded protein: CSVDGGREKLFF. The whole variable domain, remainder taken from reference TRBV29-1 and TRBJ1-4, is SAVISQKPSRDICQRGTSLTIQCQVDSQVTMMFWYRQQPGQSLTLIATANQGSEATYESGFVIDKFPISRPNLTFSTLTVSNMSPEDSSIYLCSVDGGREKLFFGSGTQLSVL.

This clonotype has ten or more counts. The rearrangement uses TRBV24-1 and TRBJ2-1; 7 bases line up with TRBD2. The CDR3 contains 16 residues. Germline values: CDR1 KGHDR, CDR2 SFDVKD. After removal of 2 bases from V and 4 bases from J, the junction contained 7 bases not matched to a gene. This CDR3 reads CATSDSTSWGYNEQFF. DNA for the CDR3: TGTGCCACCAGTGATTCGACTAGCTGGGGGTACAATGAGCAGTTCTTC.

This clonotype was detected ten times or more. The chain links TRBV6-5 to TRBJ1-6, with 7 bases that match TRBD1. Germline V gene data show CDR1 as MNHEY and CDR2 as SVGAGI. Trimming removed 5 bases from V and 7 bases from J; junction bases left unmatched: 8. The length of the CDR3 is 15 residues. The DNA of the CDR3 is TGTGCCAGCAGTGTGAACAGGGGAGGGAATTCACCCCTCCACTTT. Its protein is CASSVNRGGNSPLHF.